The 7 T cell receptor beta chains below all came from one sample that was sequenced in a study of T cell repertoires in cytomegalovirus infection. For these receptors, no antigen is known. TCRdb used MiXCR to reprocess the reads, holding one entry per CDR3 protein. This sample carries 550,000 to 700,000 distinct CDR3 sequences, roughly 43% of them seen once, and the ten largest clones take 48%. Sequenced here: cultured PBMCs, sampled from culture after CMV antigen stimulation. All receptors come from a human donor in good health (CMV status not recorded). Some clones in this sample may be carry-over from other donors' samples.

The V gene is TRBV7-2, the J gene TRBJ2-1; 9 bases are shared with TRBD1. With 5 bases clipped from V and 9 bases from J, the junction kept 2 bases outside the gene matches. Germline V CDR1 and CDR2: SGHTA, FQGNSA. The CDR3 is 12 amino acids. The CDR3 DNA reads TGTGCCAGCAGCATGACAGGGGGTGAGCAGTTCTTC. Translated, it gives CASSMTGGEQFF.

J is TRBJ2-4 and V is TRBV20-1; D call uncertain. The germline gives CDR1 DFQATT, CDR2 SNEGSKA (reference sequence). V was cut by 6 bases and J by 5 bases, with 17 bases left in between. This CDR3 region has 14 residues. The CDR3 DNA reads as TGCAGTGCAGCCCGTGGGCGTGGAGAAAACATTCAGTACTTC. Protein product: CSAARGRGENIQYF.

V and J are TRBV2 and TRBJ2-2, with no clear D. This CDR3 spans 14 amino acids. The V end was cut by 7 bases, the J end by 2 bases, with 11 bases between. Germline CDR1 SNHLY, CDR2 FYNNEI. The CDR3 DNA reads TGTGCCAGCAACAAACGCGTTAACACCGGGGAGCTGTTTTTT. This sequence encodes CASNKRVNTGELFF.

The rearrangement links TRBV6-6 to TRBJ1-2; perhaps TRBD1 as D (6 bases). The CDR3 loop spans 14 amino acids. Between the trimmed V and J ends, which lost 7 bases and 4 bases, there was a span of 16 bases. CDR1 is MNHNY, CDR2 SVGAGI, per germline (reference sequence). CDR3 in amino acids: CASTSLGAAYGYTF. The CDR3 nucleotides are TGTGCCAGCACCTCACTGGGGGCGGCCTATGGCTACACCTTC.

In its sample, this clonotype was seen many times. CDR3 residues: CASSRDRDTQYF. In DNA, the CDR3 is TGTGCCAGCAGCCGGGATCGGGATACGCAGTATTTT. This sequence joins TRBV7-2 and TRBJ2-3, with a tentative D call TRBD2 (5 bases). The germline V gene encodes CDR1 SGHTA and CDR2 FQGNSA. The CDR3 extends over 12 amino acids. V was clipped by 5 bases and J by 6 bases, with 9 bases between them.

This clonotype was counted at least ten times. The V call is TRBV7-8, the J call TRBJ2-1, with D uncertain. Germline V CDR1 and CDR2: SGHVS, FQNEAQ. The CDR3 is 13 residues long. V shed 5 bases and J shed 4 bases, with 9 bases lying between them. The CDR3 protein is CASSLLDYNEQFF. CDR3 DNA: TGTGCCAGCAGCCTCCTAGATTACAATGAGCAGTTCTTC.

There are a few counts of this clonotype. The chain is built from TRBV7-2 and TRBJ2-7, with D maybe TRBD1 (6 bases). Trimming took off 2 bases at V and 6 bases at J, with 17 bases between the two ends. The CDR3 has 15 amino acids. Germline CDR1 reads SGHTA; CDR2 reads FQGNSA. The CDR3 here is CASSLRTGSIGEQYF. The DNA for the CDR3 is TGTGCCAGCAGCTTAAGAACAGGGTCAATCGGCGAGCAGTACTTC.